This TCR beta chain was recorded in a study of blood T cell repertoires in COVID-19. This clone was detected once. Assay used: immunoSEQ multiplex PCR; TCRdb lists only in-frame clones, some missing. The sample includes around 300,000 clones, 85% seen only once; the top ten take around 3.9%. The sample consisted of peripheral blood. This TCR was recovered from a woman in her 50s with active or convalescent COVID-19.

This chain's CDR3 is CASSPGWGGFSGKSYEQYF. CDR3 coding DNA: TGTGCCAGCAGTCCCGGGTGGGGGGGATTTAGCGGGAAGTCCTACGAGCAGTACTTC. The rearrangement joins TRBV28 to TRBJ2-7, with TRBD2 matching over 8 bases. This CDR3 has 19 residues. Germline V gives CDR1 MDHEN, CDR2 SYDVKM. Trimming at V came to 5 bases and at J to 1 base, leaving 19 bases not matched to a gene.